This TCR beta chain stems from a study of T-cell memory formation after mild COVID-19. Across the whole study: Across donors, TCR clusters were largely donor specific.

The study, taken as a whole, reports: Prior to infection, memory already included some responding clones, suggesting cross-reactive memory joined. Contracting CD4+ clones sat mainly in CM and EM; CD8+ in EMRA.

Concerning this clonotype itself: Antigen: not known.

Per germline, CDR1 SGDLS and CDR2 YYNGEE. The CDR3 consists of 16 residues. The ends were cut back, 4 bases at V and 2 bases at J, with 17 bases in the middle. TCRdb re-called the 5' RACE reads through MiXCR, storing one row per CDR3 protein. The data show 50,000 or so distinct CDR3 sequences, less than 15% seen once. The TCR sequence derives from a young man who had mild COVID-19 (a few samples of this study predate the infection). Cell type and time point are not known. The chain combines TRBV9 with TRBJ2-3; D possibly matches TRBD1 or TRBD2 (5 bases each). Sequencing was done on a sample of PBMCs or a T cell subset sorted from them (not recorded which). CDR3 in amino acids: CASSLAGARYTDTQYF. CDR3 sequence (DNA): TGTGCCAGCAGCCTAGCTGGGGCCCGCTACACAGATACGCAGTATTTT.